This T cell receptor (beta chain) was sequenced in a study of regulatory T cells in long-lasting Graves disease. This clonotype was counted a few times. Antigen unknown. CDR1 and CDR2 (germline): LNHDA, SQIVND (reference sequence). CDR3 size: 14 residues. The J segment lost 6 bases and the V segment lost 4 bases, leaving 5 bases of the junction unmatched. Time point meaning: newly diagnosed GD, antithyroid drugs for less than 3 months. From RNA extracted from PBMCs, the TCR library was made. With iRepertoire HTBI primers and Arm-PCR of CDR3 regions, TCR beta libraries were built. TCRdb used MiXCR to reprocess the multiplex PCR reads, holding one entry per CDR3 protein. The profile covers hundreds of thousands of distinct CDR3 sequences, with roughly a sixth appearing a single time and 25% taken by the ten largest. Whole-study findings and limits: Compared with new cases, persistent Graves' patients showed reduced TCR diversity.

This sample was also put to use in a study of T cells in Graves' hyperthyroidism and ophthalmopathy. That study reports: A model built on 13 V-J features separated ophthalmopathy from stable hyperthyroidism.

Sequenced material: peripheral blood mononuclear cells (PBMCs), taken at new diagnosis, from a patient treated with antithyroid drugs. The chain employs TRBV19 and TRBJ2-3; 9 nucleotides align to TRBD2. The source is a woman aged 35-65 years with Graves disease. The CDR3 loop reads CASSTGLAWDTQYF. The CDR3 nucleotides read TGTGCCAGTAGTACCGGACTAGCGTGGGATACGCAGTATTTT.